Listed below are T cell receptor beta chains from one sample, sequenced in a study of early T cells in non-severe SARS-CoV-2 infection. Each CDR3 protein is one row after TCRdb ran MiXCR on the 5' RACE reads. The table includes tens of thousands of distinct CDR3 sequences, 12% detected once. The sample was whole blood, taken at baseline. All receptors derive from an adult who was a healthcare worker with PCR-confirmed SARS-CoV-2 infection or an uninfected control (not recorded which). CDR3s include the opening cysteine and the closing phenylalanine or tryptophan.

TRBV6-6	CASSYSLPQISYNSPLHF
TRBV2	CARTGGSSYNSPLHF
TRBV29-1	CRAQGRTTDTQYF
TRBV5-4	CASSLAPSSYNEQFF
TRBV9	CASSAQGGLSEQYF
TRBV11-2	CASSSIRAPSYEQYF
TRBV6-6	CASSYVEGRDNEQFF
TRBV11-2	CASSLLDRADYEQYF
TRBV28	CASSPLWRPYEQYF
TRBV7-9	CASSRSGANVLTF
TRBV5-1	CASSSQGVYADTQYF
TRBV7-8	CASSLGRDYSNQPQHF
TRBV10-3	CAISESPGYEQYF
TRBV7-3	CASSRIAGTTGELFF
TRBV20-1	CSARGDSYSPLHF
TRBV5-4	CASSLLSLLAGATDTQYF
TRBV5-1	CASRYTTSGVTDTQYF
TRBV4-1	CASSQRDQGSYEQYF